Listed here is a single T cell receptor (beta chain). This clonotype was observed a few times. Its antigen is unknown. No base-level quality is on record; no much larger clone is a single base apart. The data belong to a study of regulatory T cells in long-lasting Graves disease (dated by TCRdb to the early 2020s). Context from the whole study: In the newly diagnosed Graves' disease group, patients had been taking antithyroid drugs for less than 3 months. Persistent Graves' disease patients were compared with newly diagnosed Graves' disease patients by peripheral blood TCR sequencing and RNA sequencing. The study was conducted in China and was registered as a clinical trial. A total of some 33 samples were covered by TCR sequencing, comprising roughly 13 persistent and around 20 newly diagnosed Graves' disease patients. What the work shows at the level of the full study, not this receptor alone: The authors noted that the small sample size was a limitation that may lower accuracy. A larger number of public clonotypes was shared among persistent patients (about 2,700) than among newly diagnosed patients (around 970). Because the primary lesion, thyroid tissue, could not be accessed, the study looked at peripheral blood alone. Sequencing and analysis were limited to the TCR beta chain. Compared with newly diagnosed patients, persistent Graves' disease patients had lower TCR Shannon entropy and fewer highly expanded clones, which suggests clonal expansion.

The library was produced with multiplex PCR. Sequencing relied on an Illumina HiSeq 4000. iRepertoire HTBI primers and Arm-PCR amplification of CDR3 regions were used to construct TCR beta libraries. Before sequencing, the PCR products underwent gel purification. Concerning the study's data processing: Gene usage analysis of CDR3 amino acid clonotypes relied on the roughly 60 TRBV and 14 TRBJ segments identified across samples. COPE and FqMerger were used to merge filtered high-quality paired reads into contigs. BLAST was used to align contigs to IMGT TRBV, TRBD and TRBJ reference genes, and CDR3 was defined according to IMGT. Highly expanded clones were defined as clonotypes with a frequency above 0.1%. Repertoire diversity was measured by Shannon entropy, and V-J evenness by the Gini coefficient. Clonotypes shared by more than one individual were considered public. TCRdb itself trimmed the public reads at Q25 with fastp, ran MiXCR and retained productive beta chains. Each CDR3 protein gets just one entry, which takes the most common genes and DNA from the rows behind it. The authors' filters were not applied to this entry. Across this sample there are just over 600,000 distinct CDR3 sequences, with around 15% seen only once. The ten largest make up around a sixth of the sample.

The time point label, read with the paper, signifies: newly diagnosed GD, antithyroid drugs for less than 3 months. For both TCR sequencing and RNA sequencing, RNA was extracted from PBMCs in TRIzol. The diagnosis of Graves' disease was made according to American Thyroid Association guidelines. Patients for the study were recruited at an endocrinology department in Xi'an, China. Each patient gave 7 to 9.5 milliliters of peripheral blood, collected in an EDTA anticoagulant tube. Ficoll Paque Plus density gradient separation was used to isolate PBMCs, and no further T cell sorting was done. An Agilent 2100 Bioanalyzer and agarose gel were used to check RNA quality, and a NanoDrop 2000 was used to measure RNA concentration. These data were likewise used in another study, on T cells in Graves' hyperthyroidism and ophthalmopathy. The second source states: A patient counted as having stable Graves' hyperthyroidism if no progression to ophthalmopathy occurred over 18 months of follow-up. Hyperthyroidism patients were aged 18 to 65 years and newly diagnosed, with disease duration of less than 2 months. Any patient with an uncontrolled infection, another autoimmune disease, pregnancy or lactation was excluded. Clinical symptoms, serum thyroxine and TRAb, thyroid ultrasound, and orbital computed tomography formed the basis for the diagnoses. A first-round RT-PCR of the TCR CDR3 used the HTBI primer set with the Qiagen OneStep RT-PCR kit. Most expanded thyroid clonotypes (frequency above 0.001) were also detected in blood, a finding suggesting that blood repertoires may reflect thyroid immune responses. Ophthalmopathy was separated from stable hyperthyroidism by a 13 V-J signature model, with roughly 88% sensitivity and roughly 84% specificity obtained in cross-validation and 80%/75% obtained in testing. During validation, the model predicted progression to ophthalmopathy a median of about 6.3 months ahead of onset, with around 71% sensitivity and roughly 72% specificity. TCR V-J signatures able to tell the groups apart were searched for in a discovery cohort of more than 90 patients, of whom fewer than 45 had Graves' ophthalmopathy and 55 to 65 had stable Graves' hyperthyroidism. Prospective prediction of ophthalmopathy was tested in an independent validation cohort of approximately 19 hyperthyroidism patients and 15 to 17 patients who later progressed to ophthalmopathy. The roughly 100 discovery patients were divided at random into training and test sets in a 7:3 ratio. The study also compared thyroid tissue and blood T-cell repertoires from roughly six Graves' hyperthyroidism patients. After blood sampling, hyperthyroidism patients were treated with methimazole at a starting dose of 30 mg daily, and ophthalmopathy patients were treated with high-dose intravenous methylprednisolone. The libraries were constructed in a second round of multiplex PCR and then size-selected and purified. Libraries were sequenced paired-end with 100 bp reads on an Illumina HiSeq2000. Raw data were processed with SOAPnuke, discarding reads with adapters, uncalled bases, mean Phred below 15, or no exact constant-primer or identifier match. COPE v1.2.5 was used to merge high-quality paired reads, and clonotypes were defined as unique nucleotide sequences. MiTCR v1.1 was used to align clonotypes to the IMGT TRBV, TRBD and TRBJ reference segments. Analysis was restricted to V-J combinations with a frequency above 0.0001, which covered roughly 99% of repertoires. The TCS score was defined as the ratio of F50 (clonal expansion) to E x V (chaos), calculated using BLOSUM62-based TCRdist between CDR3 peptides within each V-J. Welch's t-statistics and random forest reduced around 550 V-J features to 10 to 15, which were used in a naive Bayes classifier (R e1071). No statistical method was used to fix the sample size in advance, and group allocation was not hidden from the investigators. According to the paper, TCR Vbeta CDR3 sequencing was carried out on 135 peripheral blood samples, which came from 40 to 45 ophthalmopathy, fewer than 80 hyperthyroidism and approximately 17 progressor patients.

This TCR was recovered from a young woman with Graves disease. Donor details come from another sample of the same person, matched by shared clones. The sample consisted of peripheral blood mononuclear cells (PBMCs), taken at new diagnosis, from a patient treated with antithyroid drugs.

CDR3 protein: CASSFRAGEGSDTQYF. The sequenced DNA is TGCGCCAGCAGCTTTCGAGCGGGAGAAGGGTCAGATACGCAGTATTTT. The rearranged chain carries TRBV5-1 and TRBJ2-3, with TRBD2 matching 8 junction bases. The germline V gene supplies CDR1 SGHRS and CDR2 YFSETQ. V loses 2 bases at its end and J loses 4 bases; junction bases beyond the gene matches: 9. The CDR3 runs 16 amino acids, cysteine and phenylalanine included. Just CDR3 DNA is preserved here, 48 bases in frame from base 1.